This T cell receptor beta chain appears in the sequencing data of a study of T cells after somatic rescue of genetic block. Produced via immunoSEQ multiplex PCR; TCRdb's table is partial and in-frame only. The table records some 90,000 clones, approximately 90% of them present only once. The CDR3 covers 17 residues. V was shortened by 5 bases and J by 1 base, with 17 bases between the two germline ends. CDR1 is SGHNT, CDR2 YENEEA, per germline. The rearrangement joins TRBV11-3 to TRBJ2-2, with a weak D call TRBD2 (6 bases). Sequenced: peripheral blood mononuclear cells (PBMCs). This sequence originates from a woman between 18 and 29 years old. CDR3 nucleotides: TGTGCCAGCAGCAGAGGGGATGTAGCGGTGAACACCGGGGAGCTGTTTTTT. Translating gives CASSRGDVAVNTGELFF.